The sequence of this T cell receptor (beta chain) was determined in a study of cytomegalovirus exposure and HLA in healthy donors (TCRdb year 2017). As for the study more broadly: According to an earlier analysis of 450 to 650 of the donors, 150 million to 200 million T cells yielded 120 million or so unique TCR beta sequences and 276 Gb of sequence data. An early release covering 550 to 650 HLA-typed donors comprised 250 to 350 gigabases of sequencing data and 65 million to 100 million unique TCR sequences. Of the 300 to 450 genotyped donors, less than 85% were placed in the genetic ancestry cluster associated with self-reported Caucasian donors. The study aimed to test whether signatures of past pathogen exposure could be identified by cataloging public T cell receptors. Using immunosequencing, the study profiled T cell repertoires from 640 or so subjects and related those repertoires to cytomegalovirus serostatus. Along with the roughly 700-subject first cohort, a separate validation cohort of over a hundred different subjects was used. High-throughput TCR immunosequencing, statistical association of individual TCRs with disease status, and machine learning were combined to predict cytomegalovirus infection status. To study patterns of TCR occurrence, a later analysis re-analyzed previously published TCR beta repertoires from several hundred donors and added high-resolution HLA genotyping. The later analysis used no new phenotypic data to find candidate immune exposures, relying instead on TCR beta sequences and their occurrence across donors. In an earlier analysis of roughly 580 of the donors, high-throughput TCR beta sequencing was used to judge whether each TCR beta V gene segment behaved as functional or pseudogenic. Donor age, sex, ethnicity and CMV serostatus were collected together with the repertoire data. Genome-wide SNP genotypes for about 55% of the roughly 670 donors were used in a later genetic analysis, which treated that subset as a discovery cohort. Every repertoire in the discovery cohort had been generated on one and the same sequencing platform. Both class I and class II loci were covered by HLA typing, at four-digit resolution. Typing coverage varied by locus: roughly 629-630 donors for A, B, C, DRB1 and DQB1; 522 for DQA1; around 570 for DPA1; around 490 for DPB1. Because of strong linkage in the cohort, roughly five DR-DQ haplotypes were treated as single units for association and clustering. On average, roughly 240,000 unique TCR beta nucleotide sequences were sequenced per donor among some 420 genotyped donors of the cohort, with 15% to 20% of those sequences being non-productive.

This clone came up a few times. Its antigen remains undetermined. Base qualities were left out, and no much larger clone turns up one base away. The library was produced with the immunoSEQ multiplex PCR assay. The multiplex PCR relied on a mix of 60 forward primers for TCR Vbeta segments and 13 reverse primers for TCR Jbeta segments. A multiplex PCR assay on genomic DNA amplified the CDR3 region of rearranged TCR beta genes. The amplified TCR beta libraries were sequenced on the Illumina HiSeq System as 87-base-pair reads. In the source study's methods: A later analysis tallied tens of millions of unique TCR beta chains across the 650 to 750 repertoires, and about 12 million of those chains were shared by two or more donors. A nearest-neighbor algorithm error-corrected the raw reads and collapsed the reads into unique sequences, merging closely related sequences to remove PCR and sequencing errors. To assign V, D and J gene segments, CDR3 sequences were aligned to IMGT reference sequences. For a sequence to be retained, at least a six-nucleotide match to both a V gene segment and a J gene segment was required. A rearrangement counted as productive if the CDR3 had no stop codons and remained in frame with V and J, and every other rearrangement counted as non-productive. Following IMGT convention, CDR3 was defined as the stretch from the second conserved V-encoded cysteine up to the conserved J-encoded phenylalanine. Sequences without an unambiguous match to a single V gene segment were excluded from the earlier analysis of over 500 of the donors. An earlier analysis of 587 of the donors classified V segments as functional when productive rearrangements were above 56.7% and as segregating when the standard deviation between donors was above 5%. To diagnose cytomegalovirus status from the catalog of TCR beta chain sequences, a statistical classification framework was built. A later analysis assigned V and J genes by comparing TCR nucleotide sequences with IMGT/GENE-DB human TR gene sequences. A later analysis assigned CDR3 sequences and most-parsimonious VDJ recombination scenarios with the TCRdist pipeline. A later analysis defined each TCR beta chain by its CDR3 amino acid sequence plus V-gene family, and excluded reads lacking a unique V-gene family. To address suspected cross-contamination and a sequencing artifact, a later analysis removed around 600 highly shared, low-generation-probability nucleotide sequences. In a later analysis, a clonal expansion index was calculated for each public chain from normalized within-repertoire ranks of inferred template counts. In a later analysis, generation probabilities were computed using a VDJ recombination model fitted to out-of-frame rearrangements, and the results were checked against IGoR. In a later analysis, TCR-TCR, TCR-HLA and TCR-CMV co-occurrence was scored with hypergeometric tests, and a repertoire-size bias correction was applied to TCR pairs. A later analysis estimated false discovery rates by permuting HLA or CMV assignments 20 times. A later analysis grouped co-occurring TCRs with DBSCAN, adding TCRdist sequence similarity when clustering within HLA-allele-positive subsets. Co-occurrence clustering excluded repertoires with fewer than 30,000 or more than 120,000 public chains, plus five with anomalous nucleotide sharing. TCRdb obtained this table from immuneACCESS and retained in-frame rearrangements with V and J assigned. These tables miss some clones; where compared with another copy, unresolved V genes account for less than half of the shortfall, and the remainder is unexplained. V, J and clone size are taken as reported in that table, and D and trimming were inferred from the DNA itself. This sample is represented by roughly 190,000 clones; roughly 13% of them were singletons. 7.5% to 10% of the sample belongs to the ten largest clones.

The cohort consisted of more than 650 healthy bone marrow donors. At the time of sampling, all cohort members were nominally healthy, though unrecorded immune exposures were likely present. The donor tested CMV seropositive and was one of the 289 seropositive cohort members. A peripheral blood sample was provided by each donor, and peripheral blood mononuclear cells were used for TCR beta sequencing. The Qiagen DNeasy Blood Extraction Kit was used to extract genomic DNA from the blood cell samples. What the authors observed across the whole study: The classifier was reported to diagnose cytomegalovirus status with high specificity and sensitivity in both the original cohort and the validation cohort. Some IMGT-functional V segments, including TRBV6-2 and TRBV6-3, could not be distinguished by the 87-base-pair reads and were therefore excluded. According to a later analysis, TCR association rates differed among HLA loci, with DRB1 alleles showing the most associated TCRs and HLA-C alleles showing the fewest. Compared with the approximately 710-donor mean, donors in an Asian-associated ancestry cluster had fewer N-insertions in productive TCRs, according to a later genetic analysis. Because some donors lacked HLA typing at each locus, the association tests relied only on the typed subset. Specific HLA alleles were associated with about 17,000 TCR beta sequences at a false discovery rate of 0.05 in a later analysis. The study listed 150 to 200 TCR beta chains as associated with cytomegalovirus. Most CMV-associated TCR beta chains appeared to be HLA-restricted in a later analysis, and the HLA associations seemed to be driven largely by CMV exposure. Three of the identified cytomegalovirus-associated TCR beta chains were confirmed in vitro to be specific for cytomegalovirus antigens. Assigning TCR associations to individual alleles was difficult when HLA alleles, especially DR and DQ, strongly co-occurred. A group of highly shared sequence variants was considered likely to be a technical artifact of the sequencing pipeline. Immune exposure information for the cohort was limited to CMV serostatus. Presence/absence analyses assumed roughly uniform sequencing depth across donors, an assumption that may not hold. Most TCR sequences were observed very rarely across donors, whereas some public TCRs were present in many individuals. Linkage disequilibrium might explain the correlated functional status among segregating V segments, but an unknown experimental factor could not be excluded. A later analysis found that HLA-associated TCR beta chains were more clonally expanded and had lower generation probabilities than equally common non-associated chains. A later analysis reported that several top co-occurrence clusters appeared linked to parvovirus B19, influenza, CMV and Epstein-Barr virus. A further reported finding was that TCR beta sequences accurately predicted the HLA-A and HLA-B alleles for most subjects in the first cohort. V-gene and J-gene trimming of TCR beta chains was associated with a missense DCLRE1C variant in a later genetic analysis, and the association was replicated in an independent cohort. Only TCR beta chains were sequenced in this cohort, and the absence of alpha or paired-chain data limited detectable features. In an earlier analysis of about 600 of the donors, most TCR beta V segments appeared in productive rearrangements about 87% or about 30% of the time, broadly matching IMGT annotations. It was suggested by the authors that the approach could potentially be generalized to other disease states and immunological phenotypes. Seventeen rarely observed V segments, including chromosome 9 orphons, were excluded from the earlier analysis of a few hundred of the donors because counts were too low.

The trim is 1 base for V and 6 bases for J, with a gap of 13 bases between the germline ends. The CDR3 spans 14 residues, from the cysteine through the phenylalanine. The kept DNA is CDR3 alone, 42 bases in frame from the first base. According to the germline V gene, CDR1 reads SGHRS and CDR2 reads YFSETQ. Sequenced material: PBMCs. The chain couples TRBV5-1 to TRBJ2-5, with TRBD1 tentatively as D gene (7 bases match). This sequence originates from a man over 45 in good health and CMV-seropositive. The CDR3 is CASSLMEGAQTQYF. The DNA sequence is TGCGCCAGCAGCTTGATGGAGGGGGCGCAGACCCAGTACTTC.